The rows below give T cell receptor beta chains drawn from one sample of a study of blood T cell repertoires in COVID-19. Some clones are missing from TCRdb's copy, which holds only in-frame ones; the method was immunoSEQ multiplex PCR. The sample includes 100,000 to 120,000 clones, around 81% seen only once; the top ten take less than 45%. Sequencing used peripheral blood. Receptors originate from a man older than 75 with acute or convalescent COVID-19. Both conserved end residues are part of each CDR3. The order of the fields is V gene, D gene, J gene, clone size, CDR3 DNA, CDR3 protein. A D gene is named only where the DNA matches it firmly. The listing skips clone size in some rows; elsewhere it reads once, few, many or a size class.

TRBV5-1	NA	TRBJ1-5	once	TGCGCCAGCCCGTGGGGGCAGGACAGCAATCAGCCCCAGCATTTT	CASPWGQDSNQPQHF
TRBV20-1	NA	TRBJ1-2	NA	TGCAGTGCTAGTAAAGGGGGAACGGGAGGGAGCGGCGGCTACACCTTC	CSASKGGTGGSGGYTF
TRBV6-6	NA	TRBJ1-3	NA	TGTGCCAGCAGCCTAAACCCGGGGAGCTCTGGAAACACCATATATTTT	CASSLNPGSSGNTIYF
TRBV6-5	TRBD1	TRBJ1-2	NA	TGTGCCAGCTCGAAAGGACAGGGCAACTATGGCTACACCTTC	CASSKGQGNYGYTF
TRBV18	NA	TRBJ2-4	NA	TGTGCCAGCTCACTTAACGACAGGACAGTTCAGTACTTC	CASSLNDRTVQYF
TRBV6-1	TRBD1	TRBJ1-1	NA	TGTGCCAGCAGTGAAGGGGTCGGGACAGTAAGCGTCACTGAAGCTTTCTTT	CASSEGVGTVSVTEAFF
TRBV7-8	NA	TRBJ1-3	few	TGTGCCAGCAGCCCCACAGGAACCACCATATATTTT	CASSPTGTTIYF
TRBV5-1	NA	TRBJ2-7	NA	TGCGCCAGCAGCTTTCAGGGTTACTCCTACGAGCAGTACTTC	CASSFQGYSYEQYF
TRBV5-4	NA	TRBJ2-7	NA	TGTGCCAGCAGCCCTAGATGGGGAAGGGGTACCTACGAGCAGTACTTC	CASSPRWGRGTYEQYF
TRBV5-6	TRBD1	TRBJ2-5	once	TGTGCCAGCAGCTTGGGAAGGCAGGGGGCGCGGTACCAAGAGACCCAGTACTTC	CASSLGRQGARYQETQYF
TRBV6-5	NA	TRBJ1-1	NA	TGTGCCAGCAGTTACTCGTATCCAGGGAAAGCTTTCTTT	CASSYSYPGKAFF
TRBV3-1/TRBV3-2	NA	TRBJ1-5	few	TGTGCCAGCAGCCAGACAGGAGGAACTAGCAATCAGCCCCAGCATTTT	CASSQTGGTSNQPQHF
TRBV5-1	TRBD2	TRBJ2-1	once	TGCGCCAGCAGCTTGGTCACAGCGGGAGCGTACAATGAGCAGTTCTTC	CASSLVTAGAYNEQFF
TRBV7-2	NA	TRBJ2-5	NA	TGTGCCAGCAGCGCCCGGGAAAGAGAGACCCAGTACTTC	CASSARERETQYF
TRBV11-2	NA	TRBJ2-1	NA	TGTGCCAGCAGTCTCGGAGGGATCAATGAGCAGTTCTTC	CASSLGGINEQFF
TRBV18	NA	TRBJ2-1	once	TGTGCCAGCTCATGGGGGCTCGATGAGCAGTTCTTC	CASSWGLDEQFF
TRBV9	TRBD2	TRBJ2-3	few	TGTGCCAGCAGCGCAGGGGCGGGAGGTCGGGATACGCAGTATTTT	CASSAGAGGRDTQYF
TRBV7-9	NA	TRBJ1-2	few	TGTGCCAGCAGCTTAGGCGCAGGAGCGGTTCCTAACTATGGCTACACCTTC	CASSLGAGAVPNYGYTF
TRBV18	TRBD1	TRBJ1-5	NA	TGTGCCAGCTCACAAACCGCAGGGGGCAGTTGGGGCAATCAGCCCCAGCATTTT	CASSQTAGGSWGNQPQHF
TRBV5-1	NA	TRBJ2-6	NA	TGCGCCAGCAGCGCGGACTCTGGGGCCAACGTCCTGACTTTC	CASSADSGANVLTF
TRBV6-5	NA	TRBJ1-6	NA	TGTGCCAGCAGCGGGAGGGCTAATTCACCCCTCCACTTT	CASSGRANSPLHF
TRBV18	TRBD1	TRBJ1-6	few	TGTGCCAGCTCACGACAGGGGGCGGATTCACCCCTCCACTTT	CASSRQGADSPLHF